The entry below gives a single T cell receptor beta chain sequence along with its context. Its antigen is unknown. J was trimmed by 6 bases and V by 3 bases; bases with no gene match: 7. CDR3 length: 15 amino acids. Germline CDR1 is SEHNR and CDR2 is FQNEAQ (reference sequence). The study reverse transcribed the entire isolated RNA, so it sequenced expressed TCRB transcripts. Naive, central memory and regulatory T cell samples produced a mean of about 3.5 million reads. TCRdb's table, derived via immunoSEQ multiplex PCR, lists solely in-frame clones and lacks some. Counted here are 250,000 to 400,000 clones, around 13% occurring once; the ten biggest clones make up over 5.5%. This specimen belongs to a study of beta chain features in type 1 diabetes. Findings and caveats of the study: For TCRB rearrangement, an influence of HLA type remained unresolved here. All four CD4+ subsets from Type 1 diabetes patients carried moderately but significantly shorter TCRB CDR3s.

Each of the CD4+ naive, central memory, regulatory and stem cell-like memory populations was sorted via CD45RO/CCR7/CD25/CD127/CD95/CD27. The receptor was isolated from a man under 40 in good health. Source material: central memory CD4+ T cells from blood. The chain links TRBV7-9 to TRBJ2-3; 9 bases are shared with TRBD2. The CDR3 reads CASSFGSGREDTQYF. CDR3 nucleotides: TGTGCCAGCAGCTTTGGTAGCGGGAGAGAGGATACGCAGTATTTT.